What follows is one T cell receptor (beta chain) and its context. This sample is part of a study of T cells in Graves' hyperthyroidism and ophthalmopathy. Study-wide context: Peripheral blood was acquired at first diagnosis, ahead of any therapy whatsoever.

Germline V lookup: CDR1 MDHEN, CDR2 SYDVKM. This CDR3 has 13 amino acids. With 6 bases removed from V and 6 bases from J, the gap between germline ends came to 14 bases. Investigators excluded patients with uncontrolled infection, other autoimmune disease, pregnancy or lactation. The PBMCs were sourced from fresh peripheral blood (about 9.7 ml). Amplification targeted TCR beta CDR3 regions from RNA transcripts. First-round RT-PCR with HTBI primers amplified the TCR CDR3 region. TCRdb re-called the multiplex PCR reads through MiXCR, storing one row per CDR3 protein. The table records 600,000 to 700,000 distinct CDR3 sequences, over 12% of them present only once.

The rearrangement links TRBV28 to TRBJ2-5; D ambiguous. What was sequenced was blood. The sequence was obtained from a woman aged 40 to 50 with Graves' ophthalmopathy. CDR3 DNA: TGTGCCAGCAGAACACCGCCGTCGAAGACCCAGTACTTC. Its protein product is CASRTPPSKTQYF.